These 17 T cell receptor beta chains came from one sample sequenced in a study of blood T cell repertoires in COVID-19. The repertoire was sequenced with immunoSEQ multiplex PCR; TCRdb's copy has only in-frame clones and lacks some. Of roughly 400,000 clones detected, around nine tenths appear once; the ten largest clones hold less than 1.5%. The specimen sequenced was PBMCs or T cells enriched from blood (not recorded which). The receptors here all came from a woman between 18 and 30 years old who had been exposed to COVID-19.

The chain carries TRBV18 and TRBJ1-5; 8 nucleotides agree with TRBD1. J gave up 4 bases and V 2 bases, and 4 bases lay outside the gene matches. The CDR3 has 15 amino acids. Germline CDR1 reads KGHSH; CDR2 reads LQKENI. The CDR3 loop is CASSPGTGKNQPQHF. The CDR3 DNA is TGTGCCAGCTCACCAGGGACAGGAAAAAATCAGCCCCAGCATTTT.

The CDR3 DNA reads TGTGCCAGCAGCTTCGGCGGGGGCCCAGACTCAAACCCCGACACAGATACGCAGTATTTT. Protein sequence: CASSFGGGPDSNPDTDTQYF. The chain carries TRBV5-4 and TRBJ2-3; D possibly corresponds to TRBD2 (7 bases). This CDR3 is 20 amino acids long. The V and J ends lost 2 bases and 2 bases respectively, with 27 bases between them. Per germline, CDR1 SGHNT and CDR2 YYREEE (reference sequence).

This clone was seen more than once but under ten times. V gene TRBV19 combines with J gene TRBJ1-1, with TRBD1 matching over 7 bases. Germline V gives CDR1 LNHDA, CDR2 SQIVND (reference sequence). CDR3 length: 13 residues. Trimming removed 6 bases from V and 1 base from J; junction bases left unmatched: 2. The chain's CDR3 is CASSGTANTEAFF. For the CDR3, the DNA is TGTGCCAGTAGCGGGACAGCGAACACTGAAGCTTTCTTT.

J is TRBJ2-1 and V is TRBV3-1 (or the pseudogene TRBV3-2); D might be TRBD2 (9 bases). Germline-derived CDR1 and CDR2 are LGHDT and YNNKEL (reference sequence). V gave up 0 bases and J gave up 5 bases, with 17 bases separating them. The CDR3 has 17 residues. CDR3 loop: CASSQDQGASGNNEQFF. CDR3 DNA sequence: TGTGCCAGCAGCCAAGATCAGGGGGCTAGCGGGAACAATGAGCAGTTCTTC.

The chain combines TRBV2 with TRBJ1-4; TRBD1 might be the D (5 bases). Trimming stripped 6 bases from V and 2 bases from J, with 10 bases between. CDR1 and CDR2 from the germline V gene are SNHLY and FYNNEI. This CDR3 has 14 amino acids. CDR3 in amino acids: CASSKGWTNEKLFF. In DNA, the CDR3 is TGTGCCAGCAGCAAGGGGTGGACTAATGAAAAACTGTTTTTT. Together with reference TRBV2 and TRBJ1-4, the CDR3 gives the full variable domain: EPEVTQTPSHQVTQMGQEVILRCVPISNHLYFYWYRQILGQKVEFLVSFYNNEISEKSEIFDDQFSVERPDGSNFTLKIRSTKLEDSAMYFCASSKGWTNEKLFFGSGTQLSVL.

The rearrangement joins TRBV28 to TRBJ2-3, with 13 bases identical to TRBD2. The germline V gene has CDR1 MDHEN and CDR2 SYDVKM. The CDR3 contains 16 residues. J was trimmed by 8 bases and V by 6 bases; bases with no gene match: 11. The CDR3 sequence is CASSRGGLAGLGTQYF. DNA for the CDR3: TGTGCCAGCAGCCGCGGGGGACTAGCGGGGCTCGGTACGCAGTATTTT. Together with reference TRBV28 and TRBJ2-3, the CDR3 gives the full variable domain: DVKVTQSSRYLVKRTGEKVFLECVQDMDHENMFWYRQDPGLGLRLIYFSYDVKMKEKGDIPEGYSVSREKKERFSLILESASTNQTSMYLCASSRGGLAGLGTQYFGPGTRLTVL.

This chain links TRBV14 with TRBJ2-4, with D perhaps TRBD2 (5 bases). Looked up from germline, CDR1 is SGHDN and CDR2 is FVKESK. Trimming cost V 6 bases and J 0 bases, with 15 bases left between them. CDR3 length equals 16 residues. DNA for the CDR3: TGTGCCAGCAGTCTATCAGTTGGACTAGCCAAAAACATTCAGTACTTC. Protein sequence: CASSLSVGLAKNIQYF.

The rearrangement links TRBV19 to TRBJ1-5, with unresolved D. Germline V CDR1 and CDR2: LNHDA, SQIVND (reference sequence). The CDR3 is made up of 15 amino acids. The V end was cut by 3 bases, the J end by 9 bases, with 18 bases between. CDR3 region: CASSISTAPEVPQHF. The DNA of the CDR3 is TGTGCCAGTAGTATCTCCACAGCACCCGAAGTGCCCCAGCATTTT. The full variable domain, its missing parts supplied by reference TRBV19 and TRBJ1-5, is DGGITQSPKYLFRKEGQNVTLSCEQNLNHDAMYWYRQDPGQGLRLIYYSQIVNDFQKGDIAEGYSVSREKKESFPLTVTSAQKNPTAFYLCASSISTAPEVPQHFGDGTRLSIL.

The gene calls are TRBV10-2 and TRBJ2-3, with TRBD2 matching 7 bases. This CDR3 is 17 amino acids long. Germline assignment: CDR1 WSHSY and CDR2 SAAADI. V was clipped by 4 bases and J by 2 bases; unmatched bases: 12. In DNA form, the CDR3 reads TGCGCCAGCAGTGCCCCCCCGGGACTAAAGAACACAGATACGCAGTATTTT. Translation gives CASSAPPGLKNTDTQYF.

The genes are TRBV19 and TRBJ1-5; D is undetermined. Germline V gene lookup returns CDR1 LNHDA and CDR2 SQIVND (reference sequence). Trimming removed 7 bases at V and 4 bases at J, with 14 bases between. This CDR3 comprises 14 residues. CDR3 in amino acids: CASTLGRVNQPQHF. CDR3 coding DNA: TGTGCCAGTACCCTAGGGAGGGTGAATCAGCCCCAGCATTTT.

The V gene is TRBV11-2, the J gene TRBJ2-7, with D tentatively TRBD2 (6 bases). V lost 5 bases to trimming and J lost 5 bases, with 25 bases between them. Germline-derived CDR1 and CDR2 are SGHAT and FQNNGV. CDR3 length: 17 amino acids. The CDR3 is CASSPAGSGLGRNEQYF. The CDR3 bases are TGTGCCAGCAGCCCAGCGGGTAGCGGTTTAGGTCGGAACGAGCAGTACTTC. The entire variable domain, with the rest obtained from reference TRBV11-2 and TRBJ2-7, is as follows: EAGVAQSPRYKIIEKRQSVAFWCNPISGHATLYWYQQILGQGPKLLIQFQNNGVVDDSQLPKDRFSAERLKGVDSTLKIQPAKLEDSAVYLCASSPAGSGLGRNEQYFGPGTRLTVT.

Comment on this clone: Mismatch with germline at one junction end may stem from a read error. DNA for the CDR3: TGTGCCACCAGCGTCCGGGACAGGGCCGTTTCGTTT. It yields the protein CATSVRDRAVSF. The chain joins TRBV15 to TRBJ1-1; TRBD1 matches at 9 bases. This CDR3 has 12 amino acids. Germline lookup yields CDR1 LNHNV and CDR2 YYDKDF (reference sequence).

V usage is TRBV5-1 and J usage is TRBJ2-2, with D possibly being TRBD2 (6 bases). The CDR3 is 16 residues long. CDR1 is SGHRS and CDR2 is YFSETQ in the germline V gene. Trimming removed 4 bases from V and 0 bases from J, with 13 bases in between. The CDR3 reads CASSISGEANTGELFF. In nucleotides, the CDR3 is TGCGCCAGCAGCATATCGGGGGAGGCGAACACCGGGGAGCTGTTTTTT.

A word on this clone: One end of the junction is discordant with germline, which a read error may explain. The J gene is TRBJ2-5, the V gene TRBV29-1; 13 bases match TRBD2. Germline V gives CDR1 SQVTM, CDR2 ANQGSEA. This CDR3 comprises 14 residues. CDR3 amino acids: CSVEGTSGKETQYF. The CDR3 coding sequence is TGCAGCGTCGAAGGGACTAGCGGGAAAGAGACCCAGTACTTC. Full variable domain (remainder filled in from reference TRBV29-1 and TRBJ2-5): SAVISQKPSRDICQRGTSLTIQCQVDSQVTMMFWYRQQPGQSLTLIATANQGSEATYESGFVIDKFPISRPNLTFSTLTVSNMSPEDSSIYLCSVEGTSGKETQYFGPGTRLLVL.

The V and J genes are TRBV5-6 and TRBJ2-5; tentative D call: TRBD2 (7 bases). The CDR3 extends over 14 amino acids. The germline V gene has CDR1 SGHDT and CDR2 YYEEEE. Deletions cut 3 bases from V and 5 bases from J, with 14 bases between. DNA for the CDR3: TGTGCCAGCAGCTCCCGGGGGGCCGTGGAGACCCAGTACTTC. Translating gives CASSSRGAVETQYF.

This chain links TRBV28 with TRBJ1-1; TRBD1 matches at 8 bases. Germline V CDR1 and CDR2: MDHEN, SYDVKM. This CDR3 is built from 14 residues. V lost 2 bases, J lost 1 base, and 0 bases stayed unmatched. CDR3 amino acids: CASSLGTGNTEAFF. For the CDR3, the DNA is TGTGCCAGCAGTTTAGGGACAGGGAACACTGAAGCTTTCTTT.

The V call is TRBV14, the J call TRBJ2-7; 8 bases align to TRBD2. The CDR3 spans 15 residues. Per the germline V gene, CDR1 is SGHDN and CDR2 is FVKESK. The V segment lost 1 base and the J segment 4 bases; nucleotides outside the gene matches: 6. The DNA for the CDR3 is TGTGCCAGCAGCCAAGTTGCGGGGGGCTCTTACGAGCAGTACTTC. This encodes CASSQVAGGSYEQYF.